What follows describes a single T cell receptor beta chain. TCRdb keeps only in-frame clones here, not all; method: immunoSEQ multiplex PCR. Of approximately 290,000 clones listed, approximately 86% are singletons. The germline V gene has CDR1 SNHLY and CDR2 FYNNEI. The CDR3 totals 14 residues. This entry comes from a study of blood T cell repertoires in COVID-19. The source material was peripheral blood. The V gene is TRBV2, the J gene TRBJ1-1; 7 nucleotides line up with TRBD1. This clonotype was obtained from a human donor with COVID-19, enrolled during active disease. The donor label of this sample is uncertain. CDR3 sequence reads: CATTREGALTEAFF. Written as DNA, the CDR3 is TGTGCGACCACTCGGGAGGGGGCGCTCACTGAAGCTTTCTTT.